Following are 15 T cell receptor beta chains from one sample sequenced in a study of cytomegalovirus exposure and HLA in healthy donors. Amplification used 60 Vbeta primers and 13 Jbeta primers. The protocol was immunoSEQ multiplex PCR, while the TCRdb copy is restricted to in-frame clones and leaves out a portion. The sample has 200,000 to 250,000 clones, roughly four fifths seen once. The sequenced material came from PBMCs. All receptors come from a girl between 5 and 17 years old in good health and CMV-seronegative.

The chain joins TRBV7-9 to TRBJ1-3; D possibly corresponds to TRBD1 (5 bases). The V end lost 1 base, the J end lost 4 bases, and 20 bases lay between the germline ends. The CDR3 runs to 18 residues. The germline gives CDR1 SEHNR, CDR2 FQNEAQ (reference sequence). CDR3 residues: CASSLVRMRDSAGNTIYF. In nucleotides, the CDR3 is TGTGCCAGCAGCTTAGTCAGGATGAGGGACTCGGCGGGAAACACCATATATTTT. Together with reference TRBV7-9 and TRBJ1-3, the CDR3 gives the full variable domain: DTGVSQNPRHKITKRGQNVTFRCDPISEHNRLYWYRQTLGQGPEFLTYFQNEAQLEKSRLLSDRFSAERPKGSFSTLEIQRTEQGDSAMYLCASSLVRMRDSAGNTIYFGEGSWLTVV.

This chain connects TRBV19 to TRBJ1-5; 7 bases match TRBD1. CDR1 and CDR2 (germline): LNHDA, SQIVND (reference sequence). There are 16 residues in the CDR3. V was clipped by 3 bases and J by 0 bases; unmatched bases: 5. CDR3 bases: TGTGCCAGTAGTATGGACAGGTCCTCTAGCAATCAGCCCCAGCATTTT. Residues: CASSMDRSSSNQPQHF.

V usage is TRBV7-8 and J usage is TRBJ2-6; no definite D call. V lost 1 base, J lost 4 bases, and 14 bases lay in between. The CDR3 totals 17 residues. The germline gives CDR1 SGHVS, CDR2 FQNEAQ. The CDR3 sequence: CASSLDLSKIGANVLTF. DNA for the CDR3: TGTGCCAGCAGCTTAGACCTATCTAAAATAGGGGCCAACGTCCTGACTTTC.

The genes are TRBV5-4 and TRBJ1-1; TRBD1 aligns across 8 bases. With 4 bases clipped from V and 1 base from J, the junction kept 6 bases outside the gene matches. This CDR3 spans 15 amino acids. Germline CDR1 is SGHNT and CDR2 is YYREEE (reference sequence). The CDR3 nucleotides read TGTGCCAGCAGCATCCAGGGGGCTGGGAACACTGAAGCTTTCTTT. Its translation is CASSIQGAGNTEAFF.

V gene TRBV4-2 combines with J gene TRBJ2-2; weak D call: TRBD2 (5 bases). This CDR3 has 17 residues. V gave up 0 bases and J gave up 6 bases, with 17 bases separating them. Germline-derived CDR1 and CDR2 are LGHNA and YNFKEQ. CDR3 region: CASSQDLVLVSAGELFF. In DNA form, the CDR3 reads TGTGCCAGCAGCCAAGACCTCGTACTAGTTTCAGCCGGGGAGCTGTTTTTT.

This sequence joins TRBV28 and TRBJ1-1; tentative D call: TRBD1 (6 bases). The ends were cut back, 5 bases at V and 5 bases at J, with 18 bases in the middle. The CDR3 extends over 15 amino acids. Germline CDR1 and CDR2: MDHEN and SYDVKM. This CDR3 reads CASSSNEGEWTEAFF. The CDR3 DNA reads TGTGCCAGCAGTAGCAACGAGGGGGAGTGGACTGAAGCTTTCTTT.

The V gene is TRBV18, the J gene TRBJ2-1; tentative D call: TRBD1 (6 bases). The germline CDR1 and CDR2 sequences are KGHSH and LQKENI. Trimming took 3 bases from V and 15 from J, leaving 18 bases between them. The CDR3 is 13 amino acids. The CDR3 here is CASSPQTGFLGFF. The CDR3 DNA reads TGTGCCAGCTCACCCCAAACAGGGTTCCTCGGGTTCTTC.

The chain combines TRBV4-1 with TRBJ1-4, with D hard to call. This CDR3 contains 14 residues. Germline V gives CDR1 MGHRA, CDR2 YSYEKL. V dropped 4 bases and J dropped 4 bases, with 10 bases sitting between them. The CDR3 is CASSPEAFNEKLFF. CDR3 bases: TGCGCCAGCAGCCCGGAGGCTTTTAATGAAAAACTGTTTTTT.

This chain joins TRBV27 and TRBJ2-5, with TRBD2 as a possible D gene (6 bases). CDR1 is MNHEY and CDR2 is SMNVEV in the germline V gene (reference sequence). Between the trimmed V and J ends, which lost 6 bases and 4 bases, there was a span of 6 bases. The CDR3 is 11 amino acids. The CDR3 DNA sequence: TGTGCCAGCAGGGGGGGAGAGACCCAGTACTTC. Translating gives CASRGGETQYF.

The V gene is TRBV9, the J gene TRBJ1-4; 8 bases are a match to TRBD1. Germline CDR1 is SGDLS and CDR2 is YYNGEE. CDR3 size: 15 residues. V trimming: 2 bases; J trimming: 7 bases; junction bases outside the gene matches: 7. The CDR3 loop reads CASSVQGAEGEKLFF. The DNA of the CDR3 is TGTGCCAGCAGCGTGCAGGGGGCAGAGGGTGAAAAACTGTTTTTT.

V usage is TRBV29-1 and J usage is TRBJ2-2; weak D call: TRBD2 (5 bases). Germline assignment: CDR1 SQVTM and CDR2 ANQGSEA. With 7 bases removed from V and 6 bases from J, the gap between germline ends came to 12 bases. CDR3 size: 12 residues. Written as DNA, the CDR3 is TGCAGCGCTCCCCACGGGGCCGGGGAGCTGTTTTTT. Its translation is CSAPHGAGELFF.

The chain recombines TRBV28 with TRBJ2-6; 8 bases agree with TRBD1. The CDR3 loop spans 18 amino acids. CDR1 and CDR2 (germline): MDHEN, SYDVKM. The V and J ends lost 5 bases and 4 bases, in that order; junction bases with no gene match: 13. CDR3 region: CASSRTGGPRVGANVLTF. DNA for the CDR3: TGTGCCAGCAGTCGAACAGGGGGACCCCGTGTGGGGGCCAACGTCCTGACTTTC.

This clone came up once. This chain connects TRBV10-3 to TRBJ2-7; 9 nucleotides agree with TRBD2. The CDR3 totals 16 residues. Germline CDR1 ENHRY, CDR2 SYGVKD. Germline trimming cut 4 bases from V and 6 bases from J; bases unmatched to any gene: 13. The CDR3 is CAISGSPQGLASEQYF. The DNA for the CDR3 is TGTGCCATCAGTGGGTCCCCCCAGGGACTAGCTTCCGAGCAGTACTTC.

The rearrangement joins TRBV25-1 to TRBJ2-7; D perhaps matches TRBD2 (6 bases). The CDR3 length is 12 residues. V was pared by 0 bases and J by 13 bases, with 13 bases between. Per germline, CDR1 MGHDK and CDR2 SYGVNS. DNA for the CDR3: TGTGCCAGCAGTGAATACGCGGGAAGCCCTTACTTC. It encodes CASSEYAGSPYF.

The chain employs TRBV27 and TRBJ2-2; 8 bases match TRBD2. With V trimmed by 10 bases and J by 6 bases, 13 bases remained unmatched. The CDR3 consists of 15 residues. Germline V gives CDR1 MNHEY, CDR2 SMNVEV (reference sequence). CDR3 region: CATKRRLAIAGELFF. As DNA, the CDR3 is TGTGCCACCAAACGCAGACTAGCGATCGCCGGGGAGCTGTTTTTT.